The clone carrying this T cell receptor (beta chain) has more than one count but fewer than ten. Its specificity is unknown. It was with unique molecular identifiers that the TCRbeta library was prepared. TCRdb itself ran the PCR reads through MiXCR, one entry per CDR3 protein. The sample includes approximately 210,000 distinct CDR3 sequences, around a sixth seen only once; the top ten take about 39%. The sample belongs to a study of T-cell reconstitution after alpha-beta-depleted transplantation in children. Whole-study findings and limits: After transplant, high TCRbeta diversity at day 60 in some patients arose from surviving recipient T cells and thymic progenitors. One year post-transplant, T-cell counts and diversity were largely derived from T cells produced anew. After transplant, at about two months, alpha-beta T cells were reportedly derived from several hundred expanded graft clones.

Deletions cut 0 bases from V and 1 base from J, with 7 bases between. The CDR3 sequence is 15 residues long. CDR1 and CDR2 (germline): SGHRS, YFSETQ. The chain combines TRBV5-1 with TRBJ2-2; D remains ambiguous. The specimen was PBMCs, mostly from graft donor cells, collected 360 days after TCRalphabeta/CD19-depleted stem cell transplant. This TCR came from a male patient under 10 years old who had a stem cell transplant for acute lymphoblastic leukemia, so the T cells may come from the graft donor. CDR3 loop: CASSLASGNTGELFF. The CDR3 bases are TGCGCCAGCAGCTTGGCATCGGGGAACACCGGGGAGCTGTTTTTT.